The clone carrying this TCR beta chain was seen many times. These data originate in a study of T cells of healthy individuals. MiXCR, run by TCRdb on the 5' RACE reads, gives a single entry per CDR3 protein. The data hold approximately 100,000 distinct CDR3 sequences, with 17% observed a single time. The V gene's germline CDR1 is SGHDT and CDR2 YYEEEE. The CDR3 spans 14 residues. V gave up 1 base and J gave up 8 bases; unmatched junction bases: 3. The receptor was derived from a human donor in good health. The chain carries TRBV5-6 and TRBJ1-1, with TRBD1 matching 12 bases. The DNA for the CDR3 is TGTGCCAGCAGCTTGCCCGGGACAGGGGGCGAAGCTTTCTTT. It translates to CASSLPGTGGEAFF.